What follows are 18 T cell receptor beta chains derived from one specimen sequenced in a study of CD8+CD57+ T cells in acquired aplastic anemia. Genomic DNA served as template for TCR beta VDJ and CDR3 profiling. TCRdb processed the reads anew with MiXCR; each CDR3 protein has one entry. The sample contains around 250,000 distinct CDR3 sequences, around 82% of which appear only once. Patients who underwent sequencing had shown CD8+CD57+ cell expansion by flow cytometry. Sequencing was done on a sample of sorted CD4+, CD8+, or CD8+CD57+ T cells (not recorded which) from PBMCs. The receptor set was obtained from a human donor with aplastic anemia.

As regards this clonotype: One end of the junction fails to match germline, which may point to a read error. The rearrangement joins TRBV5-1 to TRBJ2-2; D is possibly TRBD1 or TRBD2 (5 bases each). The CDR3 has 14 residues. From germline, CDR1 is SGHRS and CDR2 YFSETQ. The CDR3 DNA sequence: TGTGCCAGCAGCTTGGAGAGGGACGGGCGGGAGCTGTTTTTT. It specifies CASSLERDGRELFF.

The genes are TRBV11-1 and TRBJ2-1, with D perhaps matching TRBD1 (5 bases). Germline V gene lookup returns CDR1 SGHAT and CDR2 FQDESV (reference sequence). Trimming cost V 3 bases and J 3 bases, with 15 bases left between them. CDR3 size: 16 residues. CDR3 sequence: CASSFTNAGYYNEQFF. CDR3 DNA sequence: TGTGCCAGCAGCTTTACTAACGCAGGGTACTACAATGAGCAGTTCTTC.

About this clonotype itself: This is likely a read error, given that the CDR3 carries no conserved phenylalanine or tryptophan at its end. It is unclear where the CDR3 begins or ends on the DNA, so no DNA is shown, and the CDR3 is as TCRdb lists it. This chain joins TRBV15 and TRBJ2-5. The CDR3 length is 14 residues, termini included. Per the germline V gene, CDR1 is LNHNV and CDR2 is YYDKDF (reference sequence). The CDR3 reads CATSRDHSEETHLI.

V usage is TRBV11-3 and J usage is TRBJ1-4; the D gene is possibly TRBD1 (6 bases). The end of the DNA is better explained by TRBJ2-3, so the J call may be wrong. Germline CDR1 SGHNT, CDR2 YENEEA. CDR3 size: 13 residues. The CDR3 nucleotides read TGTGCCAGCAGGGACAGTCGGACAGATACGCAGTATTTT. This gives the protein CASRDSRTDTQYF.

CDR3 region: CSARVGGMFSGNTIYF. The CDR3 coding sequence is TGCAGTGCTAGAGTCGGCGGTATGTTCTCTGGAAACACCATATATTTT. V gene TRBV20-1 combines with J gene TRBJ1-3; D is unresolved. CDR1 is DFQATT, CDR2 SNEGSKA, per germline (reference sequence). V dropped 1 base and J dropped 0 bases, with 13 bases sitting between them. The CDR3 totals 16 residues.

This CDR3 is CASSSSGRAKQYF. The DNA for the CDR3 is TGCGCCAGCAGCTCCAGCGGGAGGGCGAAGCAGTATTTT. The chain combines TRBV5-1 with TRBJ2-3, with 10 bases lining up with TRBD2. The germline gives CDR1 SGHRS, CDR2 YFSETQ. V was clipped by 3 bases and J by 11 bases; unmatched bases: 6. The CDR3 sequence is 13 residues long.

The chain couples TRBV27 to TRBJ1-2; D is perhaps TRBD1 (6 bases). The V gene's germline CDR1 is MNHEY and CDR2 SMNVEV (reference sequence). Trimming stripped 8 bases from V and 7 bases from J, with 23 bases between. The CDR3 is made up of 15 amino acids. For the CDR3, the DNA is TGTGCCAGCGTACCTGTGGGGGGCGCGGAGTTTGGCTACACCTTC. Its protein is CASVPVGGAEFGYTF.

This clonotype has at least ten counts. V gene TRBV5-1 combines with J gene TRBJ2-7, with D possibly TRBD1 on 7 matching bases. The germline V gene has CDR1 SGHRS and CDR2 YFSETQ. V was shortened by 1 base and J by 6 bases, with 17 bases between the two germline ends. The CDR3 is 15 amino acids. In DNA form, the CDR3 reads TGCGCCAGCAGCTTGATCAGGGGGGTAGAGGGCGAGCAGTACGTC. The encoded protein is CASSLIRGVEGEQYV.

About this clonotype: The junction and the germline gene differ at one end; a read error may be behind it. The V call is TRBV7-8, the J call TRBJ2-5, with 8 bases identical to TRBD2. Germline CDR1 reads SGHVS; CDR2 reads FQNEAQ. CDR3 length: 14 amino acids. The DNA of the CDR3 is TGTGCCAACAAGGTAGCGGGATACCAAGAGACGCAGTACTTC. Its protein is CANKVAGYQETQYF. Full variable domain (outside the CDR3, taken from reference TRBV7-8 and TRBJ2-5): GAGVSQSPRYKVAKRGQDVALRCDPISGHVSLFWYQQALGQGPEFLTYFQNEAQLDKSGLPSDRFFAERPEGSVSTLKIQRTQQEDSAVYLCANKVAGYQETQYFGPGTRLLVL.

The chain joins TRBV20-1 to TRBJ2-1, with a weak D call TRBD2 (5 bases). This CDR3 has 12 amino acids. The V gene lost 3 bases and the J gene lost 5 bases, with 8 bases spanning the gap. The germline V gene encodes CDR1 DFQATT and CDR2 SNEGSKA (reference sequence). CDR3 region: CSASGLDNEQFF. The CDR3 DNA reads TGCAGTGCTAGCGGACTGGACAATGAGCAGTTCTTC.

With respect to this clonotype: Given the absence of the conserved phenylalanine or tryptophan at the CDR3 end, a read error is likely. The limits of the CDR3 on the DNA are not certain, so only TCRdb's listed CDR3 is given. This rearrangement joins TRBV15 to TRBJ2-1; the table's D gene call, TRBD2, was not cross checked with the DNA. Both ends counted, the CDR3 spans 10 residues. Germline CDR1 reads LNHNV; CDR2 reads YYDKDF (reference sequence). CDR3 region: CATSGRGLAY.

V is TRBV4-3 and J is TRBJ2-3; the D gene could be TRBD1 or TRBD2 (6 bases each). Germline values: CDR1 LGHNA, CDR2 YSLEER. The V end lost 3 bases, the J end lost 10 bases, and 17 bases lay between the germline ends. The CDR3 runs 14 residues. CDR3 DNA sequence: TGCGCCAGCAGCCATACAGGGACTCACGATCCGCAGTATTTT. Its translation: CASSHTGTHDPQYF.

This rearrangement joins TRBV7-8 to TRBJ2-7; TRBD2 might be the D (6 bases). Germline V lookup: CDR1 SGHVS, CDR2 FQNEAQ. The CDR3 sequence is 18 residues long. Trimming took 3 bases from V and 4 from J, leaving 25 bases between them. The chain's CDR3 is CASSFEGGGDTQYYEQYV. The CDR3, as DNA: TGTGCCAGCAGCTTTGAGGGAGGCGGCGATACGCAGTATTACGAGCAGTACGTC.

A remark on this clonotype: An end of the junction does not agree with germline; a read error may underlie this. This sequence joins TRBV7-4 and TRBJ2-5; no firm D call. The CDR3 loop spans 12 amino acids. Germline V gene lookup returns CDR1 SGHVT and CDR2 SQSDAQ. CDR3 DNA sequence: TGTGCCAGCATTGGGGTGGTTACGAGCAATACGTTC. This translates into CASIGVVTSNTF. Together with reference TRBV7-4 and TRBJ2-5, the CDR3 gives the full variable domain: GAGVSQSPRYKVAKRGRDVALRCDSISGHVTLYWYRQTLGQGSEVLTYSQSDAQRDKSGRPSGRFSAERPERSVSTLKIQRTEQGDSAVYLCASIGVVTSNTFGPGTRLLVL.

In the case of this clonotype: In this CDR3 the conserved last residue, phenylalanine or tryptophan, is missing, so a read error is likely. The DNA is omitted, as the CDR3 cannot be located on it reliably, and the CDR3 follows TCRdb's listing. The rearrangement links TRBV2 to TRBJ2-1. Germline V gene lookup returns CDR1 SNHLY and CDR2 FYNNEI. Termini included, the CDR3 measures 16 amino acids. The CDR3 reads CASSESCGEFPNEQGV.

As for this clonotype: A much larger clone is a single base away; this may be a read error. The chain joins TRBV7-8 to TRBJ1-1; possible D gene TRBD1, 6 bases. The CDR3 contains 15 residues. Germline lookup yields CDR1 SGHVS and CDR2 FQNEAQ. Trimming cost V 6 bases and J 13 bases, with 27 bases left between them. Written as DNA, the CDR3 is TGTGCCAGCAGGGACGGGGGCACAGATACGCAGTATTTTTTCTTT. Translated, it gives CASRDGGTDTQYFFF. The variable domain in full, with the rest retrieved from reference TRBV7-8 and TRBJ1-1, is GAGVSQSPRYKVAKRGQDVALRCDPISGHVSLFWYQQALGQGPEFLTYFQNEAQLDKSGLPSDRFFAERPEGSVSTLKIQRTQQEDSAVYLCASRDGGTDTQYFFFGQGTRLTVV.

The CDR3 sequence is CASSPSGRMYEQYF. Here the CDR3 DNA reads TGTGCCAGCAGCCCTTCCGGGCGTATGTACGAGCAGTACTTC. The J gene is TRBJ2-7, the V gene TRBV9; no firm D call. This CDR3 has 14 residues. Germline V gene sequence: CDR1 SGDLS, CDR2 YYNGEE. Deletions cut 4 bases from V and 4 bases from J, with 15 bases between.

The CDR3 sequence is CSASSLTGVEAFF. CDR3 DNA: TGCAGTGCCAGCAGTTTGACCGGGGTTGAAGCTTTCTTT. The V gene is TRBV20-1, the J gene TRBJ1-1; D remains ambiguous. This CDR3 spans 13 amino acids. The germline V and J ends were trimmed by 6 bases and 7 bases, with 18 bases remaining between them. Germline assignment: CDR1 DFQATT and CDR2 SNEGSKA (reference sequence).